The text below deals with one T cell receptor (beta chain). As yet, its antigen is unknown. The data originate from a study of T cells after yellow fever vaccination. Study-level findings and limits: It was a small share of clonotypes that appeared in both CD4 and CD8 compartments.

Template switching with 5'RACE generated the TCR cDNA and added a universal primer site and UMIs. TCRdb fed the 5' RACE reads into MiXCR, producing one record per CDR3 protein. This sample has 350,000 to 450,000 distinct CDR3 sequences, with about 6% found just once. From germline, CDR1 is MNHEY and CDR2 SVGEGT. The CDR3 is made up of 16 amino acids. With 8 bases removed from V and 0 bases from J, the gap between germline ends came to 17 bases. The TCR was taken from a man under 40 who received the YFV17D yellow fever vaccine. The specimen comprised PBMCs, sampled 5 days after the yellow fever booster vaccination. The J gene is TRBJ2-1, the V gene TRBV6-2 or TRBV6-3; no clear D. The DNA for the CDR3 is TGTGCCAGCCGCCTAAAGCGTAAAAGCTCCTACAATGAGCAGTTCTTC. It yields the protein CASRLKRKSSYNEQFF.